This record looks at one T cell receptor beta chain sequence and its context. This clone was recorded a few times. This clone's antigen is unknown. Per-base quality was not reported, and no clone a single base away is much larger than it. The library was produced with the immunoSEQ multiplex PCR assay. For the multiplex PCR, a mixture combining 60 forward primers for TCR Vbeta segments and 13 reverse primers for TCR Jbeta segments was used. The CDR3 region of rearranged TCR beta genes was amplified from genomic DNA by a multiplex PCR assay. The Illumina HiSeq System was used to sequence the amplified TCR beta libraries as 87-base-pair reads. In the paper's pipeline: A later analysis tallied 75 million to 95 million unique TCR beta chains across the 666 repertoires, and some 10 million of those chains were shared by two or more donors. Raw reads were error-corrected and collapsed into unique sequences with a nearest-neighbor algorithm that merged closely related sequences to remove PCR and sequencing errors. Alignment of CDR3 sequences to IMGT reference sequences was used to assign V, D and J gene segments. For a sequence to be retained, a match of at least six nucleotides was required to both a V gene segment and a J gene segment. Rearrangements were called productive when the CDR3 lacked stop codons and stayed in frame with V and J; all others were non-productive. Following IMGT convention, CDR3 was defined as the stretch from the second conserved V-encoded cysteine to the conserved J-encoded phenylalanine. The earlier analysis of 550 to 650 of the donors excluded any sequence lacking an unambiguous match to a single V gene segment. An earlier analysis of 587 of the donors classified V segments as functional when productive rearrangements were above 56.7% and as segregating when the standard deviation between donors was above 5%. A statistical classification framework was built to diagnose cytomegalovirus status from the catalog of TCR beta chain sequences. V and J gene assignment, in a later analysis, came from comparing TCR nucleotide sequences with IMGT/GENE-DB human TR gene sequences. A later analysis assigned CDR3 sequences and most-parsimonious VDJ recombination scenarios with the TCRdist pipeline. In a later analysis, every TCR beta chain was defined by the combination of its CDR3 amino acid sequence and its V-gene family, and reads without a unique V-gene family were dropped. As a way to deal with suspected cross-contamination and a sequencing artifact, a later analysis dropped roughly 620 nucleotide sequences that were highly shared and had low generation probability. In a later analysis, a clonal expansion index was calculated for each public chain from normalized within-repertoire ranks of inferred template counts. A later analysis computed generation probabilities with a VDJ recombination model fitted to out-of-frame rearrangements, and checked the results against IGoR. In a later analysis, TCR-TCR, TCR-HLA and TCR-CMV co-occurrence was scored with hypergeometric tests, and a repertoire-size bias correction was applied to TCR pairs. A later analysis estimated false discovery rates by permuting HLA or CMV assignments 20 times. In a later analysis, co-occurring TCRs were grouped with DBSCAN, and TCRdist sequence similarity was added when clustering was performed within HLA-allele-positive subsets. Repertoires with fewer than 30,000 or more than 120,000 public chains, plus five repertoires with anomalous nucleotide sharing, were excluded from co-occurrence clustering. TCRdb mirrors the immuneACCESS table, restricted to in-frame sequences. Some clones are absent from its copies; in checked studies, under half trace to an unresolved V gene, and the reason for the others is unknown. V, J and clone size derive from that table, while D and trimming were established from the DNA sequence. This sample comprises 200,000 to 250,000 clones, 65% to 80% of them detected only once. Clones ranked in the top ten supply 1.7% of the sample.

These data are taken from a study of cytomegalovirus exposure and HLA in healthy donors (dated by TCRdb to the late 2010s). Study-wide context: An earlier analysis of some 600 of the donors reported 276 Gb of sequence data and approximately 120 million unique TCR beta sequences obtained from some 170 million T cells. In addition to the first cohort of 666 subjects, a separate validation cohort of approximately 130 different subjects was used. The later analysis used no new phenotypic data to find candidate immune exposures, relying instead on TCR beta sequences and their occurrence across donors. A later genetic analysis used genome-wide SNP genotypes for about 55% of the 666 donors, treating that subset as a discovery cohort. The genetic ancestry cluster associated with self-reported Caucasian donors included over 80% of the roughly 400 genotyped donors. Both class I and class II loci were covered by HLA typing, at four-digit resolution. The study was designed to test whether signatures of past pathogen exposure could be identified by cataloging public T cell receptors. Around 330 gigabases of sequencing data and around 88 million unique TCR sequences made up an early release that covered 640 HLA-typed donors. Among a few hundred genotyped donors of the cohort, an average of 235,054 unique TCR beta nucleotide sequences were sequenced per donor, approximately 20% of them non-productive. Alongside the repertoire data, information on donor age, sex, ethnicity and CMV serostatus was compiled. In a later analysis, previously published TCR beta repertoires from 666 donors were re-analyzed and high-resolution HLA genotyping was added so that TCR occurrence patterns could be studied. To decide whether each TCR beta V gene segment behaved as functional or pseudogenic, an earlier analysis of 587 of the donors relied on high-throughput TCR beta sequencing. To predict cytomegalovirus infection status, the study brought together high-throughput TCR immunosequencing, statistical association of individual TCRs with disease status, and machine learning. About 5 DR-DQ haplotypes were handled as single units for association and clustering, since linkage in the cohort was strong. The number of typed donors differed by locus: about 620-640 for A, B, C, DRB1 and DQB1; roughly 510 for DQA1; approximately 600 for DPA1; and about 450 for DPB1. The study profiled the T cell repertoires of 500 to 800 subjects by immunosequencing and related them to cytomegalovirus serostatus. Every repertoire in the discovery cohort had been generated on one and the same sequencing platform.

V lost 4 bases and J lost 3 bases, and the count of bases not matched to a germline gene is 6. The cysteine opens and the phenylalanine closes a CDR3 of 17 amino acids. The kept DNA is CDR3 alone, 51 bases in frame from the first base. Looking up the germline V gene yields CDR1 MNHNS and CDR2 SASEGT. Overall study outcomes, separate from this receptor: Most TCR sequences were observed very rarely across donors, whereas some public TCRs were present in many individuals. Presence/absence analyses assumed roughly uniform sequencing depth across donors, an assumption that may not hold. Some IMGT-functional V segments, including TRBV6-2 and TRBV6-3, could not be told apart with the 87-base-pair reads, so those segments were excluded. Broadly in line with IMGT annotations, most TCR beta V segments showed up in productive rearrangements about 87% or about 30% of the time in an earlier analysis of approximately 640 of the donors. HLA typing was unavailable for some donors at each locus, so association tests used only the typed subset. Assigning TCR associations to individual alleles was difficult when HLA alleles, especially DR and DQ, strongly co-occurred. An association between a missense DCLRE1C variant and V-gene and J-gene trimming of TCR beta chains was found in a later genetic analysis and replicated in an independent cohort. Some 16 rarely observed V segments, including chromosome 9 orphons, were excluded from the earlier analysis of a few hundred of the donors because counts were too low. The classifier was reported to diagnose cytomegalovirus status with high specificity and sensitivity in both the original cohort and the validation cohort. Only TCR beta chains were sequenced in this cohort, and the absence of alpha or paired-chain data limited detectable features. The study listed 150 to 200 TCR beta chains as associated with cytomegalovirus. A later analysis reported that several top co-occurrence clusters appeared linked to parvovirus B19, influenza, CMV and Epstein-Barr virus. A few of the identified cytomegalovirus-associated TCR beta chains were confirmed in vitro to be specific for cytomegalovirus antigens. A cluster of highly shared sequence variants was judged likely to represent a technical artifact of the sequencing pipeline. According to a later analysis, TCR association rates differed among HLA loci, with DRB1 alleles showing the most associated TCRs and HLA-C alleles showing the fewest. Linkage disequilibrium might explain the correlated functional status among segregating V segments, but an unknown experimental factor could not be excluded. Specific HLA alleles were associated with over 15,000 TCR beta sequences at a false discovery rate of 0.05 in a later analysis. A further reported finding was that TCR beta sequences accurately predicted the HLA-A and HLA-B alleles for most subjects in the first cohort. According to a later analysis, most CMV-associated TCR beta chains appeared to be HLA-restricted, and the HLA associations seemed to be driven largely by CMV exposure. In a later analysis, HLA-associated TCR beta chains were found to be more clonally expanded and to have lower generation probabilities than equally common non-associated chains. Immune exposure information for the cohort was limited to CMV serostatus. According to a later genetic analysis, donors in an Asian-associated ancestry cluster had fewer N-insertions in productive TCRs than the approximately 670-donor mean. According to the authors, the approach could potentially be generalized to other disease states and immunological phenotypes.

The cohort comprised some 700 healthy bone marrow donors. Cohort members were all nominally healthy when sampled, although unrecorded immune exposures were likely present. The donor was CMV seronegative and belonged to the group of 320 or so seronegative cohort members. A peripheral blood sample was provided by each donor, and peripheral blood mononuclear cells were used for TCR beta sequencing. Genomic DNA extraction from the blood cell samples was performed with the Qiagen DNeasy Blood Extraction Kit. Sequenced material: PBMCs. The receptor was isolated from a man in his fifties in good health and CMV-seronegative. The sequence joins TRBV6-1 to TRBJ2-6; the junction holds 10 bases that match TRBD1. In nucleotides, the sequence is TGTGCCAGCAGTGTCCGACAGGGGGCATTTGGGGCCAACGTCCTGACTTTC. It specifies CASSVRQGAFGANVLTF.